These 3 T cell receptor beta chains were all obtained from the same sample, sequenced in a study of T cell responses to AZD1222 COVID-19 vaccine. The table came from immunoSEQ multiplex PCR; TCRdb's copy has only in-frame clones and leaves some out. The data hold about 57,000 clones, with 70% to 90% observed a single time. The sequencing used peripheral blood, collected on day 0 of AZD1222 vaccination. Source of these receptors: an adult in good health.

This chain links TRBV29-1 with TRBJ1-2; possibly TRBD1 for D (6 bases). This CDR3 has 15 residues. The germline V and J ends were trimmed by 3 bases and 4 bases, with 18 bases remaining between them. The V gene's germline CDR1 is SQVTM and CDR2 ANQGSEA. CDR3 coding DNA: TGCAGCGTTGATGAGAAGGGGGTTGGCCTCTATGGCTACACCTTC. Translated, it gives CSVDEKGVGLYGYTF.

The rearrangement joins TRBV18 to TRBJ2-1; 10 bases match TRBD2. Trimming took 0 bases from V and 8 from J; bases not matched to a gene: 7. CDR1 is KGHSH, CDR2 LQKENI, per germline. This CDR3 region has 16 residues. The DNA of the CDR3 is TGTGCCAGCTCACCACCGGGGCTAGCGGGAGTGTATGAGCAGTTCTTC. This codes for CASSPPGLAGVYEQFF.

About this clone itself: The identical CDR3 is also encoded by other nucleotide sequences in the sample. The rearrangement joins TRBV15 to TRBJ2-1; a weak D match, TRBD1 (6 bases). The CDR3 sequence is 14 residues long. Germline-derived CDR1 and CDR2 are LNHNV and YYDKDF (reference sequence). V lost 4 bases and J lost 8, with 15 bases in between. The CDR3 loop is CATSKSTGTHEQFF. The CDR3 DNA reads TGTGCCACCAGCAAATCTACAGGGACCCATGAGCAGTTCTTC.